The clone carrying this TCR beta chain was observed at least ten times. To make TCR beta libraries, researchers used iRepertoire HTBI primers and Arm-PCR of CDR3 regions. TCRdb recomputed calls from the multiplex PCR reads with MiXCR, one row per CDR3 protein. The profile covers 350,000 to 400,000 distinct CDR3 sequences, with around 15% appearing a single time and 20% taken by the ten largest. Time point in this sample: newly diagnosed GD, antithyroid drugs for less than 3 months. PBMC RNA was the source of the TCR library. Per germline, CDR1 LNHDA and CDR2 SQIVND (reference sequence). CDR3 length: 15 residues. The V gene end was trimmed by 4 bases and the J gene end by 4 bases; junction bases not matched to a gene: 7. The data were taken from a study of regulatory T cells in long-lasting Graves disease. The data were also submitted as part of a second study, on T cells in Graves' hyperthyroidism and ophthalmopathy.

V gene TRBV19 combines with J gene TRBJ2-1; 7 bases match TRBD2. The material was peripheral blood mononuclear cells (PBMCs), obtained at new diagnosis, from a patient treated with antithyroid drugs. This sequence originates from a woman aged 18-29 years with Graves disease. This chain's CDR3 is CASSRASGAYNEQFF. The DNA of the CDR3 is TGTGCCAGTAGTAGGGCTAGCGGAGCGTACAATGAGCAGTTCTTC.